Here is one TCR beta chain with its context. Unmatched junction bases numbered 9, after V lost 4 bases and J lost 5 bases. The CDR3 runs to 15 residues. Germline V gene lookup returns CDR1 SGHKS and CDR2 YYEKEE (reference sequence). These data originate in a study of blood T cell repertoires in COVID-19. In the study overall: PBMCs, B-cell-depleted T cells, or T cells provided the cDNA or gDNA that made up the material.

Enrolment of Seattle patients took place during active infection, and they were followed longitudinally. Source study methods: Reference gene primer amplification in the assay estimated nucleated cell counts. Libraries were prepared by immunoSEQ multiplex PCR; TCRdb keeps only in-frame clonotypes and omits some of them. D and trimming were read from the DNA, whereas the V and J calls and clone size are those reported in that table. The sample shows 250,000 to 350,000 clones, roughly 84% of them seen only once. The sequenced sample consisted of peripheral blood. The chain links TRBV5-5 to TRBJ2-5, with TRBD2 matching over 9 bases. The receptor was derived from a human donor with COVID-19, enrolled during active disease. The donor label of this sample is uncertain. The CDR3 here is CASSLTSGDGETQYF. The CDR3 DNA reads TGTGCCAGCAGCCTGACTAGCGGAGATGGGGAGACCCAGTACTTC. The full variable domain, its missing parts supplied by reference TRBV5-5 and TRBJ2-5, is DAGVTQSPTHLIKTRGQQVTLRCSPISGHKSVSWYQQVLGQGPQFIFQYYEKEERGRGNFPDRFSARQFPNYSSELNVNALLLGDSALYLCASSLTSGDGETQYFGPGTRLLVL.